This T cell receptor beta chain stems from a study of quantifying T cell responses using KT2 cells. Study details: RNA was reverse transcribed with TCR alpha and beta constant-region primers.

This clonotype was seen a handful of times. Each cDNA got a UMI-containing oligo ligated at its 3' end. An equimolar mix of RC1.1 and RC1.2 primed the beta chain across TRBC1 and TRBC2. TCRdb reprocessed the UMI-ligation and nested PCR reads via MiXCR and lists one record per CDR3 protein. The data contain tens of thousands of distinct CDR3 sequences, roughly an eighth of them seen just once; the ten biggest clones take up roughly 10%. Trimming removed 3 bases from V and 5 bases from J, with 13 bases in between. The CDR3 spans 14 residues. Germline V gene lookup returns CDR1 SGHRS and CDR2 YFSETQ. The source is a human donor. The sequenced material came from PBMCs spiked with cells of the T cell clone KT2. This sequence joins TRBV5-1 and TRBJ2-3; D remains ambiguous. CDR3 in DNA: TGCGCCAGCAGCTCCTTCTTATCGGGAGATACGCAGTATTTT. This encodes CASSSFLSGDTQYF. The variable domain in full, with the rest retrieved from reference TRBV5-1 and TRBJ2-3, is KAGVTQTPRYLIKTRGQQVTLSCSPISGHRSVSWYQQTPGQGLQFLFEYFSETQRNKGNFPGRFSGRQFSNSRSEMNVSTLELGDSALYLCASSSFLSGDTQYFGPGTRLTVL.